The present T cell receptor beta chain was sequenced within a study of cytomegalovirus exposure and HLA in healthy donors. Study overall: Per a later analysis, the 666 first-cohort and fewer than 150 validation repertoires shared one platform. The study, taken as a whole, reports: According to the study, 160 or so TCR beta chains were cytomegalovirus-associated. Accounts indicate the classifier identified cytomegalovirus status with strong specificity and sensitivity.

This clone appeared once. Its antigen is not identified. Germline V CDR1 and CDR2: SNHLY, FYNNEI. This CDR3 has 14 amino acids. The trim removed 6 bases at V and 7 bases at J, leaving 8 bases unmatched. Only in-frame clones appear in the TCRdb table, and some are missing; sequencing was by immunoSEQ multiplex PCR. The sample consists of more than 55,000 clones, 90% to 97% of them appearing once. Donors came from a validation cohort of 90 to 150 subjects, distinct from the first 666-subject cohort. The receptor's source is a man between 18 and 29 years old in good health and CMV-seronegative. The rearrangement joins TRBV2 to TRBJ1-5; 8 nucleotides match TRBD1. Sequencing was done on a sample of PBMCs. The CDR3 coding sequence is TGTGCCAGCAGCCTCACAGGGGGAGTGCAGCCCCAGCATTTT. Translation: CASSLTGGVQPQHF.